This TCR beta chain was observed in a study of shared clonotypes between healthy human individuals. Study at large: The donors, two women and a few men, were aged 18 to 49.

As to this clone: The antigen remains unidentified.

The CDR3 consists of 17 residues. Germline V gives CDR1 SGHTA, CDR2 FQGNSA. J was trimmed by 8 bases and V by 5 bases; bases with no gene match: 12. The study's findings and limits: There were few donors, and this limited the genetic and exposure-history diversity represented. Investigators expected sequencing depth to affect clonotype sharing among donors. Sample collection involved blood only; tissue repertoires are likely different.

Only in-frame clones appear in the TCRdb table, and some are missing; sequencing was by immunoSEQ multiplex PCR. The repertoire holds hundreds of thousands of clones, with more than 75% as singletons. This clonotype originated in a woman aged 40 to 50 in good health. Some clones in this sample may be carry-over from other donors' samples. The sequencing sample was made of PBMCs. The chain has TRBV7-2 and TRBJ2-3; TRBD2 aligns across 14 bases. This CDR3 reads CASSIRRLAGGAATQYF. The CDR3 coding sequence is TGTGCCAGCAGCATCCGCCGACTAGCGGGAGGGGCAGCTACGCAGTATTTT.